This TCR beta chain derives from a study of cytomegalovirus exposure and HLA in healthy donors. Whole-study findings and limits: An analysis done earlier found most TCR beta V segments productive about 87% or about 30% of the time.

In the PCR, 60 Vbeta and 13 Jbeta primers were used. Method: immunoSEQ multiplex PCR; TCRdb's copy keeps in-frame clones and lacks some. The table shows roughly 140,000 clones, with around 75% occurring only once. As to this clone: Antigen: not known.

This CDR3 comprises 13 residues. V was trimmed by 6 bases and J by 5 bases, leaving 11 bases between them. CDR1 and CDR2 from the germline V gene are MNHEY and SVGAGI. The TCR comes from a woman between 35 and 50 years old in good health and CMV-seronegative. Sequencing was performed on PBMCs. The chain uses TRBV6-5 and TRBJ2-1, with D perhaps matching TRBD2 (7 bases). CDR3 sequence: CASSGGLNNEQFF. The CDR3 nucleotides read TGTGCCAGCAGCGGGGGGCTAAACAATGAGCAGTTCTTC.